A single sample is the source of the 17 T cell receptor beta chains below, sequenced in a study of blood T cell repertoires in COVID-19. Sequenced by immunoSEQ multiplex PCR; TCRdb stores in-frame clones only, minus some. Among 95,000 to 120,000 clones listed, more than 75% were seen once. The sequenced material came from peripheral blood. The receptor set was obtained from a woman aged 40 to 50 with acute or convalescent COVID-19.

CDR3 DNA: TGTGCCAGCAGCTTAGGTGGCCAGGGGAGTGGCTATGGCTACACCTTC. Protein sequence: CASSLGGQGSGYGYTF. This chain links TRBV7-2 with TRBJ1-2, with D possibly being TRBD1 (6 bases). This CDR3 comprises 16 residues. The ends were cut back, 1 base at V and 4 bases at J, with 16 bases in the middle. From germline, CDR1 is SGHTA and CDR2 FQGNSA.

This chain links TRBV12-5 with TRBJ2-2; D is perhaps TRBD2 (6 bases). CDR1 and CDR2 from the germline V gene are LGHNT and FRNRAP. This CDR3 is 16 amino acids long. The germline V and J ends were trimmed by 2 bases and 1 base, with 11 bases remaining between them. CDR3 in DNA: TGTGCTAGTGGTTTGTTGGGACTCGGGAACACCGGGGAGCTGTTTTTT. Protein sequence: CASGLLGLGNTGELFF. The whole variable domain, filled in from reference TRBV12-5 and TRBJ2-2, reads DARVTQTPRHKVTEMGQEVTMRCQPILGHNTVFWYRQTMMQGLELLAYFRNRAPLDDSGMPKDRFSAEMPDATLATLKIQPSEPRDSAVYFCASGLLGLGNTGELFFGEGSRLTVL.

The count of this clone is one. The gene calls are TRBV18 and TRBJ2-1, with 7 positions matching TRBD2. This CDR3 comprises 15 residues. The V segment lost 0 bases and the J segment 5 bases; nucleotides outside the gene matches: 4. The germline CDR1 and CDR2 sequences are KGHSH and LQKENI. CDR3 DNA: TGTGCCAGCTCACCACCCGCTAGCGGAGACAATGAGCAGTTCTTC. Encoded protein: CASSPPASGDNEQFF.

V and J are TRBV5-1 and TRBJ2-7; 7 bases are shared with TRBD1. V was clipped by 4 bases and J by 2 bases; unmatched bases: 9. The CDR3 has 15 amino acids. Germline values: CDR1 SGHRS, CDR2 YFSETQ. CDR3 protein: CASSPDGTETYEQYF. CDR3 coding DNA: TGCGCCAGCAGCCCCGATGGGACAGAAACCTACGAGCAGTACTTC.

This sequence joins TRBV6-5 and TRBJ1-1; D might be TRBD1 (6 bases). V was trimmed by 6 bases and J by 6 bases, leaving 20 bases between them. Germline V gene data show CDR1 as MNHEY and CDR2 as SVGAGI. The CDR3 runs to 15 residues. The DNA for the CDR3 is TGTGCCAGCAGGATCCAACCATTACAGGGTTCTGAAGCTTTCTTT. Its translation is CASRIQPLQGSEAFF.

The gene calls are TRBV15 and TRBJ2-3, with D possibly matching TRBD2 (6 bases). The CDR3 length is 14 residues. V lost 8 bases and J 2 bases, leaving 14 bases between the germline ends. Germline V gene sequence: CDR1 LNHNV, CDR2 YYDKDF (reference sequence). The CDR3 protein is CATGGTYHTDTQYF. The CDR3 DNA is TGTGCCACCGGAGGGACTTACCACACAGATACGCAGTATTTT.

The CDR3 region is CASRSHQGDNQPQHF. CDR3 in DNA: TGCGCCAGCAGAAGTCATCAGGGGGACAATCAGCCCCAGCATTTT. This chain connects TRBV4-1 to TRBJ1-5, with 7 bases that match TRBD1. Trimming took 6 bases from V and 3 from J; bases not matched to a gene: 8. The CDR3 contains 15 residues. CDR1 is MGHRA, CDR2 YSYEKL, per germline.

The V call is TRBV5-4, the J call TRBJ2-3; 13 nucleotides match TRBD2. This CDR3 spans 16 amino acids. Per germline, CDR1 SGHNT and CDR2 YYREEE (reference sequence). The ends lost 5 bases at V and 3 bases at J; junction bases unmatched: 6. This CDR3 reads CASSRGLAGETDTQYF. DNA of the CDR3: TGTGCCAGCAGTCGCGGACTAGCGGGGGAAACAGATACGCAGTATTTT.

The CDR3 nucleotides are TGTGCCAGCAGCCCCCTCAGAAGCACCGGGGAGCTGTTTTTT. Translated: CASSPLRSTGELFF. This rearrangement joins TRBV5-6 to TRBJ2-2; D is ambiguous. Trimming removed 4 bases at V and 4 bases at J, with 11 bases between. The CDR3 is 14 residues long. From germline, CDR1 is SGHDT and CDR2 YYEEEE.

This sequence joins TRBV2 and TRBJ1-1, with D perhaps matching TRBD1 (5 bases). CDR3 length: 14 residues. Germline CDR1 is SNHLY and CDR2 is FYNNEI. The V end lost 4 bases, the J end lost 4 bases, and 13 bases lay between the germline ends. The CDR3 DNA reads as TGTGCCAGCAGTGTCGCCGGGGGGGGCACTGAAGCTTTCTTT. Translating it yields CASSVAGGGTEAFF.

This sequence joins TRBV2 and TRBJ2-3; 10 nucleotides match TRBD2. Germline V gene sequence: CDR1 SNHLY, CDR2 FYNNEI. This CDR3 is 16 amino acids long. Unmatched junction bases numbered 6, after V lost 4 bases and J lost 2 bases. CDR3 loop: CASSVGSGGYTDTQYF. For the CDR3, the DNA is TGTGCCAGCAGTGTTGGTAGCGGGGGGTACACAGATACGCAGTATTTT.

This sequence joins TRBV5-1 and TRBJ1-2, with D possibly matching TRBD1 (5 bases). CDR1 and CDR2 (germline): SGHRS, YFSETQ. V was shortened by 4 bases and J by 3 bases, with 13 bases between the two germline ends. The CDR3 has 14 residues. As DNA, the CDR3 is TGCGCCAGCAGCCCGGGGGGTTTCGACTATGGCTACACCTTC. Translated, it gives CASSPGGFDYGYTF.

The chain is built from TRBV7-9 and TRBJ2-2, with D unclear. Germline CDR1 is SEHNR and CDR2 is FQNEAQ (reference sequence). Trimming cost V 2 bases and J 6 bases, with 4 bases left between them. CDR3 size: 12 residues. The CDR3 sequence: CASSLLPGELFF. DNA of the CDR3: TGTGCCAGCAGCTTACTTCCCGGGGAGCTGTTTTTT.

This clone was counted between two and nine times. The CDR3 spells CASRAQGSSYNSPLHF. In DNA form, the CDR3 reads TGTGCCAGCAGAGCTCAGGGGAGCTCCTATAATTCACCCCTCCACTTT. The gene calls are TRBV5-4 and TRBJ1-6; D is possibly TRBD1 (6 bases). Germline loops: CDR1 SGHNT, CDR2 YYREEE (reference sequence). There are 16 residues in the CDR3. Trimming removed 5 bases at V and 0 bases at J, with 12 bases between.

This clone was seen only once. CDR3 region: CASSEGQKYEQYF. CDR3 nucleotide sequence: TGTGCCAGCTCAGAGGGACAGAAATACGAGCAGTACTTC. The chain carries TRBV18 and TRBJ2-7; TRBD1 matches at 7 bases. Trimming at V came to 5 bases and at J to 4 bases, leaving 5 bases not matched to a gene. Per the germline V gene, CDR1 is KGHSH and CDR2 is LQKENI. The CDR3 has 13 residues.

This chain connects TRBV4-1 to TRBJ2-1, with D possibly being TRBD2 (5 bases). This CDR3 is 16 amino acids long. Germline-derived CDR1 and CDR2 are MGHRA and YSYEKL. The germline V and J ends were trimmed by 4 bases and 3 bases, with 16 bases remaining between them. Here the CDR3 reads CASSPSLVAGYNEQFF. The CDR3 region has the DNA TGCGCCAGCAGCCCGTCTTTGGTGGCGGGCTACAATGAGCAGTTCTTC.

This chain uses TRBV3-1 (or the pseudogene TRBV3-2) with TRBJ2-2; 15 bases agree with TRBD2. The CDR3 is made up of 19 amino acids. V lost 1 base to trimming and J lost 2 bases; unmatched junction nucleotides: 5. The germline V gene encodes CDR1 LGHDT and CDR2 YNNKEL (reference sequence). The CDR3 nucleotides read TGTGCCAGCAGCCAAGTTCCGGGACTAGCGGGGGGTAACACCGGGGAGCTGTTTTTT. The encoded protein is CASSQVPGLAGGNTGELFF.